In its sample, the clone carrying this TCR beta chain was seen many times. Its antigen is undetermined. Conversion of TCR transcripts into cDNA relied on 5'RACE template switching, which added a universal primer site and UMIs. TCRdb independently ran MiXCR on the 5' RACE reads; one entry per CDR3 protein. The data contain about 47,000 distinct CDR3 sequences, roughly 7.3% of them singletons. The data derive from a study of T cells after yellow fever vaccination. The CDR3 runs to 15 residues. V lost 1 base and J lost 1, with 11 bases in between. The germline V gene encodes CDR1 SGHRS and CDR2 YFSETQ. Broader study findings: Though it reached lower strength, the secondary response hit its peak faster, day 5 versus 15. From the bulk population, abundant clonotypes could contaminate and appear within FACS-sorted repertoires. There was a small share of clonotypes that showed up in both the CD4 and CD8 compartments.

Sequenced here: CD8+ T cells sorted from PBMCs, sampled roughly 15 days after the first yellow fever vaccination. The sequence came from a man aged 18 to 30 who received the YFV17D yellow fever vaccine. J is TRBJ1-1 and V is TRBV5-1; tentatively, D is TRBD1 (5 bases). In DNA form, the CDR3 reads TGCGCCAGCAGCTTGTCTGGGGCCGAGAACACTGAAGCTTTCTTT. This codes for CASSLSGAENTEAFF.